The rows below give T cell receptor beta chains drawn from one sample of a study of OX40 agonist ivuxolimab in advanced cancers. Sequenced by immunoSEQ multiplex PCR; TCRdb stores in-frame clones only, minus some. Of fewer than 90,000 clones listed, roughly 87% are singletons. Sequencing used CD4+ or CD8+ T cells sorted from blood, obtained in a trial of the OX40 agonist ivuxolimab. These TCRs come from an adult with an advanced solid tumor such as melanoma, head and neck, liver or kidney cancer. Each CDR3 is given with its conserved first and last residue. D genes are given only for firm matches. A clone size is listed for some rows: how often the clone was seen (once, few, many), or a class if it is expanded.

CDR3 length: 17; J gene: TRBJ1-4; V gene: TRBV11-2; D gene: -; clone size: -; CDR3 protein: CASSLEVVSATNEKLFF; CDR3 DNA: TGTGCCAGCAGCTTAGAGGTAGTCTCTGCAACTAATGAAAAACTGTTTTTT
CDR3 length: 18; J gene: TRBJ1-1; V gene: TRBV19; D gene: -; clone size: -; CDR3 protein: CASSIGSGRGPRNTEAFF; CDR3 DNA: TGTGCCAGTAGTATTGGTTCCGGTAGGGGCCCGAGGAACACTGAAGCTTTCTTT
CDR3 length: 15; J gene: TRBJ2-2; V gene: TRBV5-1; D gene: -; clone size: -; CDR3 protein: CASSLAQRNTGELFF; CDR3 DNA: TGCGCCAGCAGCTTGGCACAGCGCAACACCGGGGAGCTGTTTTTT
CDR3 length: 16; J gene: TRBJ2-2; V gene: TRBV5-4; D gene: TRBD1; clone size: once; CDR3 protein: CASSLVASGGTGELFF; CDR3 DNA: TGTGCCAGCAGCTTGGTCGCCTCAGGGGGCACCGGGGAGCTGTTTTTT
CDR3 length: 15; J gene: TRBJ2-1; V gene: TRBV11-2; D gene: TRBD2; clone size: -; CDR3 protein: CASSLGLAGVTEQFF; CDR3 DNA: TGTGCCAGCAGCTTAGGACTAGCGGGAGTCACTGAGCAGTTCTTC
CDR3 length: 15; J gene: TRBJ2-3; V gene: TRBV5-4; D gene: -; clone size: -; CDR3 protein: CASSLARGMGDTQYF; CDR3 DNA: TGTGCCAGCAGCTTGGCCCGTGGGATGGGAGATACGCAGTATTTT
CDR3 length: 12; J gene: TRBJ1-2; V gene: TRBV10-3; D gene: TRBD1; clone size: -; CDR3 protein: CAITSDRVLRTF; CDR3 DNA: TGTGCCATCACATCGGACAGGGTCCTGCGCACCTTC
CDR3 length: 13; J gene: TRBJ2-7; V gene: TRBV7-8; D gene: -; clone size: -; CDR3 protein: CASSFPGHHEQYF; CDR3 DNA: TGTGCCAGCAGCTTCCCTGGACACCATGAGCAGTACTTC
CDR3 length: 14; J gene: TRBJ2-7; V gene: TRBV19; D gene: TRBD2; clone size: -; CDR3 protein: CASNPGLDPYEQYF; CDR3 DNA: TGTGCCAGTAACCCGGGACTAGACCCCTACGAGCAGTACTTC
CDR3 length: 15; J gene: TRBJ2-7; V gene: TRBV2; D gene: TRBD1; clone size: -; CDR3 protein: CASSAEGQGPYEQYF; CDR3 DNA: TGTGCCAGCAGTGCCGAGGGACAGGGCCCCTACGAGCAGTACTTC
CDR3 length: 17; J gene: TRBJ1-1; V gene: TRBV4-1; D gene: -; clone size: -; CDR3 protein: CASSQKGGGQPNTEAFF; CDR3 DNA: TGCGCCAGCAGCCAAAAAGGGGGTGGACAACCGAACACTGAAGCTTTCTTT
CDR3 length: 14; J gene: TRBJ1-4; V gene: TRBV30; D gene: TRBD1; clone size: once; CDR3 protein: CAWSYGTGTEKLFF; CDR3 DNA: TGTGCCTGGAGTTACGGGACAGGGACCGAAAAACTGTTTTTT
CDR3 length: 12; J gene: TRBJ1-2; V gene: TRBV29-1; D gene: -; clone size: -; CDR3 protein: CSVEGDNYGYTF; CDR3 DNA: TGCAGCGTTGAAGGCGACAACTATGGCTACACCTTC
CDR3 length: 13; J gene: TRBJ1-2; V gene: TRBV27; D gene: -; clone size: -; CDR3 protein: CASSLERNYGYTF; CDR3 DNA: TGTGCCAGCAGTTTAGAAAGGAACTATGGCTACACCTTC
CDR3 length: 15; J gene: TRBJ1-4; V gene: TRBV4-3; D gene: -; clone size: -; CDR3 protein: CASSQLQGGGEKLFF; CDR3 DNA: TGCGCCAGCAGCCAGCTACAGGGAGGGGGAGAAAAACTGTTTTTT
CDR3 length: 17; J gene: TRBJ2-6; V gene: TRBV30; D gene: TRBD1; clone size: once; CDR3 protein: CAWSRDRVSVGANVLTF; CDR3 DNA: TGTGCCTGGAGCCGGGACAGGGTTTCGGTTGGGGCCAACGTCCTGACTTTC
CDR3 length: 14; J gene: TRBJ1-2; V gene: TRBV28; D gene: -; clone size: -; CDR3 protein: CASSWERGGYGYTF; CDR3 DNA: TGTGCCAGCAGTTGGGAGAGGGGAGGCTATGGCTACACCTTC
CDR3 length: 15; J gene: TRBJ1-6; V gene: TRBV2; D gene: -; clone size: once; CDR3 protein: CASRHTREANSPLHF; CDR3 DNA: TGTGCCAGCAGACATACCAGGGAAGCGAATTCACCCCTCCACTTT
CDR3 length: 13; J gene: TRBJ1-2; V gene: TRBV7-9; D gene: -; clone size: -; CDR3 protein: CASSLDRYYGYTF; CDR3 DNA: TGTGCCAGCAGCTTAGACAGATACTATGGCTACACCTTC
CDR3 length: 15; J gene: TRBJ2-7; V gene: TRBV5-5; D gene: TRBD1; clone size: few; CDR3 protein: CASSLGQGENYEQYF; CDR3 DNA: TGTGCCAGCAGCTTGGGACAGGGGGAAAACTACGAGCAGTACTTC
CDR3 length: 13; J gene: TRBJ2-7; V gene: TRBV30; D gene: TRBD1; clone size: -; CDR3 protein: CAWGEQGPGEQYF; CDR3 DNA: TGTGCCTGGGGGGAACAGGGGCCTGGCGAGCAGTACTTC
CDR3 length: 16; J gene: TRBJ2-1; V gene: TRBV7-2; D gene: TRBD2; clone size: once; CDR3 protein: CASSPSSSSGRIEQFF; CDR3 DNA: TGTGCCAGCAGCCCCTCATCGTCTAGCGGGAGAATTGAGCAGTTCTTC
CDR3 length: 16; J gene: TRBJ1-5; V gene: TRBV19; D gene: -; clone size: -; CDR3 protein: CASSPRTDYSNQPQHF; CDR3 DNA: TGTGCCAGTAGTCCCCGGACAGATTATAGCAATCAGCCCCAGCATTTT
CDR3 length: 19; J gene: TRBJ1-4; V gene: TRBV28; D gene: -; clone size: -; CDR3 protein: CASSLWWSADRRTNEKLFF; CDR3 DNA: TGTGCCAGCAGTTTATGGTGGTCAGCTGACAGGAGGACTAATGAAAAACTGTTTTTT
CDR3 length: 14; J gene: TRBJ1-1; V gene: TRBV6-6; D gene: -; clone size: -; CDR3 protein: CASSYGHMNTEAFF; CDR3 DNA: TGTGCCAGCAGTTACGGGCACATGAACACTGAAGCTTTCTTT
CDR3 length: 13; J gene: TRBJ1-1; V gene: TRBV28; D gene: TRBD1; clone size: -; CDR3 protein: CASTPGQGSGAFF; CDR3 DNA: TGTGCCAGCACCCCGGGACAGGGAAGTGGAGCTTTCTTT
CDR3 length: 13; J gene: TRBJ2-5; V gene: TRBV27; D gene: -; clone size: once; CDR3 protein: CASSFLFGETQYF; CDR3 DNA: TGTGCCAGCAGTTTTCTTTTCGGGGAGACCCAGTACTTC
CDR3 length: 15; J gene: TRBJ1-5; V gene: TRBV2; D gene: -; clone size: -; CDR3 protein: CASSSQGKGNQPQHF; CDR3 DNA: TGTGCCAGCAGTTCACAGGGAAAGGGCAATCAGCCCCAGCATTTT
CDR3 length: 16; J gene: TRBJ2-5; V gene: TRBV6-9; D gene: -; clone size: -; CDR3 protein: CASSYRAGRCQETQYF; CDR3 DNA: TGTGCCAGCAGTTATCGGGCCGGACGGTGCCAAGAGACCCAGTACTTC
CDR3 length: 13; J gene: TRBJ2-5; V gene: TRBV19; D gene: -; clone size: -; CDR3 protein: CASSMGPGATQYF; CDR3 DNA: TGTGCCAGTAGTATGGGGCCAGGGGCGACCCAGTACTTC
CDR3 length: 15; J gene: TRBJ1-3; V gene: TRBV11-2; D gene: -; clone size: -; CDR3 protein: CASSLSTGTGNTIYF; CDR3 DNA: TGTGCCAGCAGCCTCTCCACCGGAACTGGAAACACCATATATTTT
CDR3 length: 17; J gene: TRBJ2-7; V gene: TRBV14; D gene: TRBD1; clone size: -; CDR3 protein: CASSRLTRQGVSYEQYF; CDR3 DNA: TGTGCCAGCAGCCGCCTAACCCGACAGGGGGTTTCCTACGAGCAGTACTTC
CDR3 length: 17; J gene: TRBJ2-1; V gene: TRBV4-1; D gene: -; clone size: -; CDR3 protein: CASSQRWIQLSYNEQFF; CDR3 DNA: TGCGCCAGCAGCCAGAGGTGGATTCAACTCTCCTACAATGAGCAGTTCTTC
CDR3 length: 14; J gene: TRBJ1-1; V gene: TRBV5-1; D gene: -; clone size: -; CDR3 protein: CASSSTAAKFEAFF; CDR3 DNA: TGCGCCAGCAGCTCGACAGCTGCCAAATTTGAAGCTTTCTTT
CDR3 length: 14; J gene: TRBJ2-3; V gene: TRBV6-1; D gene: -; clone size: -; CDR3 protein: CASSDESGTATQYF; CDR3 DNA: TGTGCCAGCAGTGATGAGAGTGGTACAGCTACGCAGTATTTT